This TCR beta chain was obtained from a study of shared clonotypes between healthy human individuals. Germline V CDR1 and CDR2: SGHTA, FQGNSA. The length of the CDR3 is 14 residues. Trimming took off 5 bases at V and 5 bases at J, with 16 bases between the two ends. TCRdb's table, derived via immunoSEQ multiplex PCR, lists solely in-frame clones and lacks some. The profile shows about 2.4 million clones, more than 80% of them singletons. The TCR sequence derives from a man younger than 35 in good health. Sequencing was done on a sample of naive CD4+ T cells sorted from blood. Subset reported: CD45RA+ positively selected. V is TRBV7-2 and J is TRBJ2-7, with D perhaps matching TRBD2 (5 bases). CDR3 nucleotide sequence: TGTGCCAGCAGCCCAGTCCGGGATCGGAACGAGCAGTACTTC. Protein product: CASSPVRDRNEQYF.